Each of the 10 T cell receptor beta chains below was sequenced from the same sample in a study of metastatic and nonmetastatic thyroid tumors. Patients were all untreated before their thyroid surgery. TCRdb re-called the PCR reads via MiXCR. The table includes over 15,000 clones, around 28% detected once. Sequenced input: tumor tissue. The receptors derive from a female donor with papillary thyroid cancer or a benign thyroid nodule (not recorded which). Some clones in this sample may be carry-over from other donors' samples.

This clone was counted a few times. The chain employs TRBV6-2 or TRBV6-3 and TRBJ2-7, with unresolved D. V was pared by 2 bases and J by 2 bases, with 7 bases between. The CDR3 consists of 13 residues. Germline V lookup: CDR1 MNHEY, CDR2 SVGEGT. CDR3 amino acids: CASSYGRTYEQYF. CDR3 bases: TGTGCCAGCAGTTACGGCAGAACCTACGAGCAGTACTTC.

This clone was counted only a few times. The chain is built from TRBV10-1 and TRBJ2-2; D is unclear. The V and J ends lost 5 bases and 4 bases respectively, with 8 bases between them. This CDR3 has 13 residues. The germline CDR1 and CDR2 sequences are WNHNN and SYGVQD (reference sequence). CDR3 amino acids: CASSLRVTGELFF. In nucleotides, the CDR3 is TGCGCCAGCAGTCTTAGGGTCACCGGGGAGCTGTTTTTT.

In this sample, this clone turned up a few times. The V and J genes are TRBV19 and TRBJ2-3; D not resolved. The CDR3 is 14 residues long. Germline lookup yields CDR1 LNHDA and CDR2 SQIVND (reference sequence). Deletions cut 5 bases from V and 2 bases from J, with 11 bases between. In DNA, the CDR3 is TGTGCCAGTAGTTCACTAACGCTCACAGATACGCAGTATTTT. Amino acid sequence: CASSSLTLTDTQYF.

By sample share, this clone is medium-sized. The V call is TRBV12-5, the J call TRBJ2-7; TRBD1 aligns across 7 bases. The CDR3 spans 13 residues. In germline, CDR1 is LGHNT, CDR2 FRNRAP. Unmatched junction bases numbered 11, after V lost 10 bases and J lost 5 bases. The CDR3 DNA reads as TGTGCTATACGTCGAACAGGGGACGACGAGCAGTACTTC. Its translation is CAIRRTGDDEQYF.

Many counts were recorded for this clone. J is TRBJ2-3 and V is TRBV11-1; D is perhaps TRBD2 (6 bases). CDR3 length equals 16 residues. CDR1 SGHAT and CDR2 FQDESV come from the germline V gene (reference sequence). Trimming removed 1 base at V and 2 bases at J, with 13 bases between. CDR3 in amino acids: CASSLGMEGFTDTQYF. The CDR3 DNA reads as TGTGCCAGCAGCTTAGGGATGGAGGGTTTCACAGATACGCAGTATTTT.

The sample holds a few counts of this clone. This chain links TRBV2 with TRBJ2-1; D may be TRBD2 (5 bases). The CDR3 consists of 13 residues. Trimming stripped 6 bases from V and 10 bases from J, with 16 bases between. Germline V gives CDR1 SNHLY, CDR2 FYNNEI. The CDR3: CASRNSIAREQFF. Written as DNA, the CDR3 is TGTGCCAGCAGGAACTCTATAGCGCGAGAGCAGTTCTTC. Filled out from reference TRBV2 and TRBJ2-1, the complete variable domain reads EPEVTQTPSHQVTQMGQEVILRCVPISNHLYFYWYRQILGQKVEFLVSFYNNEISEKSEIFDDQFSVERPDGSNFTLKIRSTKLEDSAMYFCASRNSIAREQFFGPGTRLTVL.

This clone was seen many times. DNA of the CDR3: TGTGCCAGCAGCTTAACCGGGACGGACACAGATACGCAGTATTTT. Translating gives CASSLTGTDTDTQYF. The chain uses TRBV7-8 and TRBJ2-3; D might be TRBD1 or TRBD2, each matching 5 bases. Trimming took 2 bases from V and 2 from J, leaving 11 bases between them. This CDR3 has 15 amino acids. Germline V gene lookup returns CDR1 SGHVS and CDR2 FQNEAQ.

The J gene is TRBJ1-5, the V gene TRBV28, with D maybe TRBD1 (5 bases). The CDR3 sequence is 16 residues long. The germline CDR1 and CDR2 sequences are MDHEN and SYDVKM. V was cut by 1 base and J by 6 bases, with 16 bases left in between. For the CDR3, the DNA is TGTGCCAGCAGTTTATTCGGGACTGCCGGTCGTCAGCCCCAGCATTTT. It translates to CASSLFGTAGRQPQHF.

This clone was detected a few times. This chain uses TRBV12-3 or TRBV12-4 with TRBJ2-7; TRBD2 agrees at 10 bases. This CDR3 region has 16 residues. V lost 2 bases, J lost 3 bases, and 7 bases stayed unmatched. The CDR3 spells CASSLSGLAGDYEQYF. The CDR3 coding sequence is TGTGCCAGCAGTTTATCTGGGCTAGCGGGAGACTACGAGCAGTACTTC.

V usage is TRBV2 and J usage is TRBJ2-7; TRBD1 agrees at 11 bases. With V trimmed by 10 bases and J by 7 bases, 6 bases remained unmatched. CDR3 size: 12 residues. Germline V gene lookup returns CDR1 SNHLY and CDR2 FYNNEI. The CDR3: CANGQGAGEQYF. CDR3 sequence (DNA): TGTGCCAACGGACAGGGGGCTGGTGAGCAGTACTTC.